The following is a TCR beta chain sequence with its context. These data belong to a study of blood T cell repertoires in COVID-19. Study summary: Sites in the United States, Italy and Spain provided acute and convalescent COVID-19 samples. From T cells, B-cell-depleted T cells, or PBMCs came the material, which was cDNA or gDNA.

The CDR3 totals 16 residues. Trimming cost V 1 base and J 4 bases, with 19 bases left between them. Germline V lookup: CDR1 GTSNPN, CDR2 SVGIG (reference sequence). Methods used by the authors: Cell counts per sample came from amplifying reference gene primers. Produced via immunoSEQ multiplex PCR; TCRdb's table is partial and in-frame only. V, J and clone size are taken as reported in that table, and D and trimming were inferred from the DNA itself. Of approximately 200,000 clones in the sample, approximately 82% were seen once. This rearrangement joins TRBV30 to TRBJ1-2, with D possibly TRBD1 on 5 matching bases. Sample: peripheral blood. This clonotype was obtained from a human donor with acute or convalescent COVID-19. The donor label of this sample is uncertain. CDR3 in DNA: TGTGCCTGGAGTGCCCCGACCAAGGGGTACAGCTATGGCTACACCTTC. Protein product: CAWSAPTKGYSYGYTF.